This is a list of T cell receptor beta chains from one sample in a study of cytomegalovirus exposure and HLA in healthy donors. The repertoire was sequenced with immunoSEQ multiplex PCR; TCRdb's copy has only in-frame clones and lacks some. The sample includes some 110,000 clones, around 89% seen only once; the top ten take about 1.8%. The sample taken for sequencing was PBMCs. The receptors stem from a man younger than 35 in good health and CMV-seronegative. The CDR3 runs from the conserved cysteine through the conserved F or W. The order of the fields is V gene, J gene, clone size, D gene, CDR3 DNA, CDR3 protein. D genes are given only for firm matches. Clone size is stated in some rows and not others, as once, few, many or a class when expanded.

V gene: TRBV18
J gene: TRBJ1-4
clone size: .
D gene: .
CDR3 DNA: TGTGCCAGCTCACCACAAGGGGAGGGAAAACTGTTTTTT
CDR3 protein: CASSPQGEGKLFF

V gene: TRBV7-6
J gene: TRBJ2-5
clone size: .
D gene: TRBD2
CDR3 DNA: TGTGCCAGCAGCTCTCGACTAGCGGGGGGGGGAGAGACCCAGTACTTC
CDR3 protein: CASSSRLAGGGETQYF

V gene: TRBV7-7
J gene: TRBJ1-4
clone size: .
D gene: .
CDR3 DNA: TGTGCCAGCAGCTTAGGCAGGGGTCCTAATGAAAAACTGTTTTTT
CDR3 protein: CASSLGRGPNEKLFF

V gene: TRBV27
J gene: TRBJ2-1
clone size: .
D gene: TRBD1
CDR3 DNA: TGTGCCAGCAGTATCCCCGGGACAGGGATCGATGAGCAGTTCTTC
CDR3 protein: CASSIPGTGIDEQFF

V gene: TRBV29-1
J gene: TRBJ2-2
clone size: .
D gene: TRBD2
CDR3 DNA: TGCAGCGTAGCGGGAACTGTAACGGGCGGGGAGCTGTTTTTT
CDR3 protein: CSVAGTVTGGELFF

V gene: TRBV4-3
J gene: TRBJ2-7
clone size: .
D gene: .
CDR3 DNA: TGCGCCAGCAGCCCCTCTGCGGGCTTCATTCGGGCGGGGAGCTACGAGCAGTACTTC
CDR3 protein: CASSPSAGFIRAGSYEQYF

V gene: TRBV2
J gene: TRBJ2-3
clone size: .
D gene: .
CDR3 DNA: TGTGCCAGCAGACCAAGTGGAGGTTTCACAGATACGCAGTATTTT
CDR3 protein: CASRPSGGFTDTQYF

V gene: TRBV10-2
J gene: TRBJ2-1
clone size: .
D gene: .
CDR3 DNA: TGCGCCAGCAGGGGTAGCTCTTATTATAATGAGCAGTTCTTC
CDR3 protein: CASRGSSYYNEQFF

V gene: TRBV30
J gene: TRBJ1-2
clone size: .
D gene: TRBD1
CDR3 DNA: TGTGCCTGGAGTGGAGACAGGGGGGATCACCGCCCTGTTGGCTACACCTTC
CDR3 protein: CAWSGDRGDHRPVGYTF

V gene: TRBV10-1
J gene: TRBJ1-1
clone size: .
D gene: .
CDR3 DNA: TGCGCCAGCAGTGAGTCAATGTATATCACTGAAGCTTTCTTT
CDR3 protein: CASSESMYITEAFF

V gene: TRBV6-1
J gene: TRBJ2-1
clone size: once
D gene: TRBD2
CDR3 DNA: TGTGCCAGCAGTGAAGCGGGAGGGCCCTACAATGAGCAGTTCTTC
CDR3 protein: CASSEAGGPYNEQFF

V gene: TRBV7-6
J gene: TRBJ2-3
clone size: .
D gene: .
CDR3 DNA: TGTGCCAGCAGCTCCACTAGCACAGATACGCAGTATTTT
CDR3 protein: CASSSTSTDTQYF

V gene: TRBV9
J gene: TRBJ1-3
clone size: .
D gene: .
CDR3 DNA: TGTGCCAGCAGTTATAGCGTCTCTGGAAACACCATATATTTT
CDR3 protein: CASSYSVSGNTIYF

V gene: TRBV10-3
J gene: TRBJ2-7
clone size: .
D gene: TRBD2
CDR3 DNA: TGTGCCATCAGTGAGCCGACCCTAGCGGGAGGGACCGACGAGCAGTACTTC
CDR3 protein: CAISEPTLAGGTDEQYF

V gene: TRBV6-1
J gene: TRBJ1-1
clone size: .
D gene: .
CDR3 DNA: TGTGCCAGCAGCTTTACGGGGAACACTGAAGCTTTCTTT
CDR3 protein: CASSFTGNTEAFF

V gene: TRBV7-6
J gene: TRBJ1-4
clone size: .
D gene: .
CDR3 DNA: TGTGCCAGCAGCTTATTACCCTTAGGAGGGGGGGGATTTGGTGAAAAACTGTTTTTT
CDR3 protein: CASSLLPLGGGGFGEKLFF

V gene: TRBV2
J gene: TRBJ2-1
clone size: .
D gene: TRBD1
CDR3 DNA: TGTGCCAGCAGTGATTCCCGACAGGGGTTGTACAATGAGCAGTTCTTC
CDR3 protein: CASSDSRQGLYNEQFF

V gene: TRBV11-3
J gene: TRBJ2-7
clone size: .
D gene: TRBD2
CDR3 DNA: TGTGCCAGCAGCTTATCCGCGGGGGACGAGCAGTACTTC
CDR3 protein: CASSLSAGDEQYF

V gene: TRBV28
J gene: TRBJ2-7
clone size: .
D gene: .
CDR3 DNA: TGTGCCAGCAGTTTAGCGGGGTCGGGGTACGAGCAGTACTTC
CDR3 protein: CASSLAGSGYEQYF

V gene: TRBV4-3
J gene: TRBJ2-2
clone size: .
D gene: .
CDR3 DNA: TGCGCCAGCAGCCTTGGGACTAACACCGGGGAGCTGTTTTTT
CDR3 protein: CASSLGTNTGELFF

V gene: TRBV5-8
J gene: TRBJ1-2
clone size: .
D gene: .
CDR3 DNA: TGTGCCAGCACCCATTCCCGGGGAGCTAACTATGGCTACACCTTC
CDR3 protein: CASTHSRGANYGYTF

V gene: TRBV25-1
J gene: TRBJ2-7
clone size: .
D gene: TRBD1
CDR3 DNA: TGTGCCAGCAGCAGAACGGGGGGACAGGGGAGGCACGAGCAGTACTTC
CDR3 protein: CASSRTGGQGRHEQYF

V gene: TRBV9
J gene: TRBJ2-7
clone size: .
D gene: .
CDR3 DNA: TGTGCCAGCAGCGTTGGCGGCACCGGTTACGAGCAGTACTTC
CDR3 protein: CASSVGGTGYEQYF

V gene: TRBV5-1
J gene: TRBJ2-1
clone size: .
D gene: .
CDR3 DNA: TGCGCCAGCAGCTCCCCCGCCCCAGGGGGGAATGAGCAGTTCTTC
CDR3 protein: CASSSPAPGGNEQFF

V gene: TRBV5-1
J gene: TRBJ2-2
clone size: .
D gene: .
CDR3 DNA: TGCGCCAGCAGCTGGCGTCTGTCTGAGGCGAACACCGGGGAGCTGTTTTTT
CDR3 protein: CASSWRLSEANTGELFF

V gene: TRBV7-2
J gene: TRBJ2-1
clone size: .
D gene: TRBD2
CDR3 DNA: TGTGCCAGCAGCTTAGTAGCTAGCGGGGGGGCCAAGGTTGAGCAGTTCTTC
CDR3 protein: CASSLVASGGAKVEQFF

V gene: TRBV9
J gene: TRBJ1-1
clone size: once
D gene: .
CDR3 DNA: TGTGCCAGCAGCGTAAACACTATGAACACTGAAGCTTTCTTT
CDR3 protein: CASSVNTMNTEAFF

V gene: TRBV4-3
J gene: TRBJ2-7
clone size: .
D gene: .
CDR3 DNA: TGCGCCAGCAGCCAAGCATGGCCAGAAGACTTCTACGAGCAGTACTTC
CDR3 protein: CASSQAWPEDFYEQYF

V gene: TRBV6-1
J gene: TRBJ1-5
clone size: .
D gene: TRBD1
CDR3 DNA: TGTGCCAGCAGTGAAGCCGCGGGACAGGGCGGACAGCCCCAGCATTTT
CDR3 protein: CASSEAAGQGGQPQHF

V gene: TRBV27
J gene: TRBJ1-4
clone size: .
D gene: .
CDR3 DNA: TGTGCCAGCAGACCCTTGCAGGATAATGAAAAACTGTTTTTT
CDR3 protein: CASRPLQDNEKLFF

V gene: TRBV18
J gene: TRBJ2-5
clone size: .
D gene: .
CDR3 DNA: TGTGCCAGCTCACCACAAACAGGCCCCGAAGAGACCCAGTACTTC
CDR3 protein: CASSPQTGPEETQYF

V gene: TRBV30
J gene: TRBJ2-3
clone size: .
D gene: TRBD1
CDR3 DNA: TGTGCCTGGGGTCCACAGGGGCAGTTCGCAGATACGCAGTATTTT
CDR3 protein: CAWGPQGQFADTQYF

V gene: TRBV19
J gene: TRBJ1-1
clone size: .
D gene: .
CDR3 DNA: TGTGCCAGTAGTCTCTCGGCGGTCACTGAAGCTTTCTTT
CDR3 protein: CASSLSAVTEAFF

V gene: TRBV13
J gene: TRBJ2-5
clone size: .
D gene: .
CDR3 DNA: TGTGCCAGCAGCTTAGGCCTTGTTGGGACTTTGGGGGAGACCCAGTACTTC
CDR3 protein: CASSLGLVGTLGETQYF

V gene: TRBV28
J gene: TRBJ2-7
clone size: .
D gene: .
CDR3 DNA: TGTGCCAGCAGTTCGGGGGGGACAGGGTTCAACGAGCAGTACTTC
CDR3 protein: CASSSGGTGFNEQYF

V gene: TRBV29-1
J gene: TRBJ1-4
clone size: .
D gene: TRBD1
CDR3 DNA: TGCAGCGCCTGGACAGGCGATGAAAAACTGTTTTTT
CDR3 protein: CSAWTGDEKLFF

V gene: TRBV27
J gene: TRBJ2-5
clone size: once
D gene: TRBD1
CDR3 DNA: TGTGCCAGCAGTTTCCTACAGGGGGCTGAGGAGACCCAGTACTTC
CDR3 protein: CASSFLQGAEETQYF

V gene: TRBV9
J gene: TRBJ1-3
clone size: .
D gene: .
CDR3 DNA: TGTGCCAGCAGCCCCCAGGTGGGGGGAGCTGGAAACACCATATATTTT
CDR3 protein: CASSPQVGGAGNTIYF

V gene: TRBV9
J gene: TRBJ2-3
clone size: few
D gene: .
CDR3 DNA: TGTGCCAGCAGCGTAGGCGGGGATACCACAGATACGCAGTATTTT
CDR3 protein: CASSVGGDTTDTQYF

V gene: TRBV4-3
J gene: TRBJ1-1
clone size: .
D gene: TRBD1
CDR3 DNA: TGCGCCAGCAGCCAAGATCTAGGACAGGGGACTGAAGCTTTCTTT
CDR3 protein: CASSQDLGQGTEAFF

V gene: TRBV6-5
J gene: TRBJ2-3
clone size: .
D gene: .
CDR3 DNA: TGTGCCAGCAGTTACCAGGCCGGTAACACAGATACGCAGTATTTT
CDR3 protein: CASSYQAGNTDTQYF

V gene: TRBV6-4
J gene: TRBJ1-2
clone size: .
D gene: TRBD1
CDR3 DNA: TGTGCCAGCAGTGACCCCGACAGGGGAGTATATGGCTACACCTTC
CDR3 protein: CASSDPDRGVYGYTF

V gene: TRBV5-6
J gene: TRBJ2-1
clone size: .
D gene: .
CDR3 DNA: TGTGCCAGCAGCATAACAGCCAATGAGCAGTTCTTC
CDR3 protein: CASSITANEQFF

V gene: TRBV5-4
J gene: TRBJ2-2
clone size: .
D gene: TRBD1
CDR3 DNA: TGTGCCAGCAGCTCACAGGGGGCCTATGACGGGGAGCTGTTTTTT
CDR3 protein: CASSSQGAYDGELFF

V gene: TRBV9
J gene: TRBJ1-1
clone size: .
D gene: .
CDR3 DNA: TGTGCCAGCAGCGTAGGGACAGAAGGCACTGAAGCTTTCTTT
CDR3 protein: CASSVGTEGTEAFF

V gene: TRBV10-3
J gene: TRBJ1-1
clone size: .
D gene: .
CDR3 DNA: TGTGCCATCAGTGACCAGGACCAGGGCACTGAAGCTTTCTTT
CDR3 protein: CAISDQDQGTEAFF

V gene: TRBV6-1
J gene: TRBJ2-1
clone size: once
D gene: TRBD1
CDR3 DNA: TGTGCCAGCAGTGAAGCTAGACAGGGGATAAATGAGCAGTTCTTC
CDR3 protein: CASSEARQGINEQFF

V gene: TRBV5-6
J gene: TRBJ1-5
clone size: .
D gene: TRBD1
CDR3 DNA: TGTGCCAGCAGCGGGGGACAGGGGGCTTCTCAGCCCCAGCATTTT
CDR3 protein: CASSGGQGASQPQHF

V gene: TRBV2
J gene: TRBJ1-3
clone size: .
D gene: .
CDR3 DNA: TGTGCCAGCTTCCAGGGGTTCGTCGGAAACACCATATATTTT
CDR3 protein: CASFQGFVGNTIYF

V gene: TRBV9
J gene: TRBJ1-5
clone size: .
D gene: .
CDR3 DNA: TGTGCCAGCAGCACCACCGACAGTATCAATCAGCCCCAGCATTTT
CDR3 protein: CASSTTDSINQPQHF